The 25 T cell receptor beta chains given below trace back to one sample, sequenced in a study of CD8 T cells in ankylosing spondylitis. One entry per CDR3 protein results from TCRdb running MiXCR on the 5' RACE reads. In the table there are more than 400,000 distinct CDR3 sequences, under 5.5% of which are singletons. No antigen has been assigned to these receptors. Notes on the study in general: For ankylosing spondylitis blood, a TCR beta motif of 7 to 9 highly homologous variants appeared characteristic.

Sequenced sample: blood, either unsorted or a sorted T cell fraction (not recorded which). Receptors were obtained from a male donor with ankylosing spondylitis.

There are many counts of this clonotype. The chain couples TRBV10-3 to TRBJ2-2; D is unresolved. Germline CDR1 is ENHRY and CDR2 is SYGVKD. The CDR3 sequence is 12 residues long. Trimming stripped 1 base from V and 3 bases from J, with 0 bases between. The CDR3 DNA is TGTGCCATCAGTGAGTACACCGGGGAGCTGTTTTTT. As protein: CAISEYTGELFF.

This clonotype was seen ten or more times. This sequence joins TRBV7-6 and TRBJ1-2; no clear D. CDR1 SGHVS and CDR2 FNYEAQ come from the germline V gene. V was cut by 5 bases and J by 5 bases, with 12 bases left in between. The CDR3 consists of 13 residues. Here the CDR3 DNA reads TGTGCCAGCAGCCAAACAGACGATTATGGCTACACCTTC. Translating it yields CASSQTDDYGYTF.

This clonotype has at least ten counts. This rearrangement joins TRBV20-1 to TRBJ1-2, with D uncertain. V gave up 4 bases and J gave up 5 bases, with 11 bases separating them. The CDR3 contains 12 residues. CDR1 is DFQATT and CDR2 is SNEGSKA in the germline V gene (reference sequence). The CDR3 DNA is TGCAGTGCTAATCGCCTGGGGTATGGCTACACCTTC. This sequence encodes CSANRLGYGYTF.

In its sample, this clonotype was seen many times. The chain carries TRBV7-9 and TRBJ2-5, with D unclear. Germline CDR1 is SEHNR and CDR2 is FQNEAQ (reference sequence). With 5 bases removed from V and 10 bases from J, the gap between germline ends came to 14 bases. The CDR3 has 12 amino acids. CDR3 protein: CASSQEDRGQYF. The CDR3 bases are TGTGCCAGCAGCCAAGAGGACCGAGGCCAGTACTTC.

In its sample, this clonotype was seen many times. This chain uses TRBV4-3 with TRBJ1-6; possible D gene TRBD1, 5 bases. Looked up from germline, CDR1 is LGHNA and CDR2 is YSLEER. Trimming removed 4 bases from V and 9 bases from J, with 13 bases in between. CDR3 size: 14 residues. CDR3 residues: CASSPRGSGSPLHF. The CDR3 DNA reads as TGCGCCAGCAGCCCGCGGGGGTCCGGTTCACCCCTCCACTTT.

This clonotype has a count of ten or more. The chain has TRBV7-2 and TRBJ2-7; the D is unclear. This CDR3 is 13 amino acids long. V dropped 1 base and J dropped 6 bases, with 10 bases sitting between them. Germline V lookup: CDR1 SGHTA, CDR2 FQGNSA. CDR3 sequence reads: CASSLVTVSEQYF. The CDR3 coding sequence is TGTGCCAGCAGCTTAGTAACCGTATCCGAGCAGTACTTC.

This clonotype was counted at least ten times. The chain's CDR3 is CASSLDVNRIYEQYF. The CDR3 nucleotides are TGCGCCAGCAGCCTTGATGTAAACAGGATCTACGAGCAGTACTTC. V and J are TRBV4-1 and TRBJ2-7; D is perhaps TRBD1 (5 bases). Trimming pared 4 bases from V and 3 bases from J, leaving 16 bases between. Germline V gene sequence: CDR1 MGHRA, CDR2 YSYEKL. The CDR3 loop spans 15 amino acids.

This clonotype was seen more than once but under ten times. V is TRBV20-1 and J is TRBJ2-1, with D perhaps being TRBD1 or TRBD2 (6 bases each). Germline CDR1 reads DFQATT; CDR2 reads SNEGSKA (reference sequence). This CDR3 spans 17 amino acids. V shed 0 bases and J shed 10 bases, with 25 bases lying between them. The CDR3 protein is CSARDLGGLTGIREQFF. DNA of the CDR3: TGCAGTGCTAGAGATCTTGGGGGGTTAACAGGGATACGGGAGCAGTTCTTC.

There are many counts of this clonotype. J is TRBJ2-3 and V is TRBV27; D is ambiguous. The V and J ends lost 1 base and 5 bases respectively, with 19 bases between them. The germline CDR1 and CDR2 sequences are MNHEY and SMNVEV (reference sequence). This CDR3 contains 17 residues. CDR3 residues: CASSLYGREFLVDTQYF. DNA of the CDR3: TGTGCCAGCAGTTTATACGGGCGTGAATTTCTGGTAGATACGCAGTATTTT.

This clonotype occurred many times. The V gene is TRBV4-2, the J gene TRBJ2-7, with 7 bases fitting TRBD1. CDR3 length: 13 amino acids. V shed 6 bases and J 4 bases; nucleotides not matched to a gene: 6. Germline assignment: CDR1 LGHNA and CDR2 YNFKEQ. The CDR3 loop is CASSLDRRYEQYF. Here the CDR3 DNA reads TGTGCCAGCAGTTTGGACAGGAGGTACGAGCAGTACTTC.

This clonotype showed up many times. The V call is TRBV20-1, the J call TRBJ2-7; 7 bases agree with TRBD1. V lost 0 bases, J lost 6 bases, and 8 bases stayed unmatched. The CDR3 is 14 residues long. CDR1 and CDR2 from the germline V gene are DFQATT and SNEGSKA (reference sequence). Written as DNA, the CDR3 is TGCAGTGCTAGAGATCCAAGGACAGGTCTCGAGCAGTACTTC. Translating gives CSARDPRTGLEQYF.

This clonotype was found many times. The chain links TRBV4-1 to TRBJ2-6; no reliable D call. The CDR3 covers 16 residues. Germline V CDR1 and CDR2: MGHRA, YSYEKL. V gave up 4 bases and J gave up 1 base, with 11 bases separating them. CDR3 DNA: TGCGCCAGCAGCCTTCAACGGGCGTCTGGGGCCAACGTCCTGACTTTC. Translation gives CASSLQRASGANVLTF.

This clonotype came up many times. This sequence joins TRBV10-1 and TRBJ2-1; 7 bases line up with TRBD2. This CDR3 region has 19 residues. The trim removed 1 base at V and 0 bases at J, leaving 12 bases unmatched. Looked up from germline, CDR1 is WNHNN and CDR2 is SYGVQD (reference sequence). The CDR3: CASSELIGFERDSYNEQFF. CDR3 sequence (DNA): TGCGCCAGCAGTGAGTTAATAGGCTTTGAGCGGGACTCCTACAATGAGCAGTTCTTC.

Many counts were recorded for this clonotype. J is TRBJ2-5 and V is TRBV28, with TRBD1 identical over 9 bases. CDR3 length: 14 amino acids. The germline gives CDR1 MDHEN, CDR2 SYDVKM. V lost 6 bases and J lost 4; bases outside the gene matches: 6. CDR3 DNA: TGTGCCAGCAGGATCGGACAGGGGTTAGAGACCCAGTACTTC. This translates into CASRIGQGLETQYF.

This clonotype was seen many times. This chain links TRBV5-1 with TRBJ1-1; perhaps TRBD1 as D (5 bases). This CDR3 spans 13 amino acids. Germline CDR1 reads SGHRS; CDR2 reads YFSETQ. The V and J ends lost 5 bases and 1 base respectively, with 9 bases between them. CDR3 in amino acids: CASRIGQNTEAFF. The CDR3 DNA sequence: TGCGCCAGCAGGATAGGACAGAACACTGAAGCTTTCTTT. The variable domain in full, with the rest retrieved from reference TRBV5-1 and TRBJ1-1, is KAGVTQTPRYLIKTRGQQVTLSCSPISGHRSVSWYQQTPGQGLQFLFEYFSETQRNKGNFPGRFSGRQFSNSRSEMNVSTLELGDSALYLCASRIGQNTEAFFGQGTRLTVV.

This clonotype came up many times. This chain connects TRBV7-2 to TRBJ2-5; 7 bases map to TRBD1. The V gene end was trimmed by 2 bases and the J gene end by 7 bases; junction bases not matched to a gene: 13. The CDR3 totals 16 residues. Germline V lookup: CDR1 SGHTA, CDR2 FQGNSA. Here the CDR3 reads CASSLFGQGETGTQYF. DNA for the CDR3: TGTGCCAGCAGCTTATTTGGGCAGGGGGAGACCGGGACCCAGTACTTC.

This clonotype was counted at least ten times. This chain joins TRBV5-1 and TRBJ2-5, with 7 bases lining up with TRBD2. Germline CDR1 SGHRS, CDR2 YFSETQ. The J segment lost 4 bases and the V segment lost 3 bases, leaving 9 bases of the junction unmatched. CDR3 length equals 15 residues. As DNA, the CDR3 is TGCGCCAGCAGCTCCACGGGGGGATTTGTAGAGACCCAGTACTTC. It encodes CASSSTGGFVETQYF.

With regard to this clonotype: A much larger clone lies one base from this, so it may be a read error. The chain combines TRBV11-2 with TRBJ2-3; D call uncertain. This CDR3 contains 16 residues. CDR1 is SGHAT, CDR2 FQNNGV, per germline. Trimming took 5 bases from V and 3 from J, leaving 18 bases between them. The CDR3 sequence: CASSPLVQSGTDTQYF. The CDR3 DNA sequence: TGTGCCAGCAGCCCTCTAGTGCAATCCGGGACAGATACGCAGTATTTT.

This clonotype was seen more than once but under ten times. The V call is TRBV6-5, the J call TRBJ1-2; 7 bases line up with TRBD1. CDR3 length equals 14 residues. In germline, CDR1 is MNHEY, CDR2 SVGAGI. J gave up 7 bases and V 0 bases, and 5 bases lay outside the gene matches. The CDR3 DNA sequence: TGTGCCAGCAGTTACTCGGGAGGGGGCGGTGGCTACACCTTC. Translated: CASSYSGGGGGYTF.

This clonotype was counted ten times or more. The rearrangement uses TRBV12-3 or TRBV12-4 and TRBJ2-2; 12 nucleotides match TRBD2. The V segment lost 6 bases and the J segment 5 bases; nucleotides outside the gene matches: 7. The CDR3 extends over 16 amino acids. DNA for the CDR3: TGTGCCAGCAGACGGGCTAGCGGGGGGGATACCGGGGAGCTGTTTTTT. It specifies CASRRASGGDTGELFF.

This clonotype was found many times. The rearrangement joins TRBV6-2 or TRBV6-3 to TRBJ2-1; D could derive from TRBD1 or TRBD2 (5 bases each). This CDR3 spans 13 amino acids. The germline V gene has CDR1 MNHEY and CDR2 SVGEGT. The V end lost 5 bases, the J end lost 4 bases, and 9 bases lay between the germline ends. CDR3 bases: TGTGCCAGCAGTGGGGACGGGTACAATGAGCAGTTCTTC. Protein: CASSGDGYNEQFF.

This clonotype was counted at least ten times. This chain links TRBV12-3 or TRBV12-4 with TRBJ2-7, with D tentatively TRBD1 (6 bases). The V end was cut by 6 bases, the J end by 1 base, with 10 bases between. This CDR3 comprises 13 residues. This chain's CDR3 is CASSRTGSYEQYF. Here the CDR3 DNA reads TGTGCCAGCAGCCGTACAGGGTCCTACGAGCAGTACTTC.

This clonotype was seen more than once but under ten times. This chain uses TRBV20-1 with TRBJ2-1; 7 bases fit TRBD2. The J segment lost 14 bases and the V segment lost 1 base, leaving 5 bases of the junction unmatched. Germline V gene sequence: CDR1 DFQATT, CDR2 SNEGSKA (reference sequence). The CDR3 runs 11 residues. CDR3 in amino acids: CSARGWEGKFF. DNA of the CDR3: TGCAGTGCTAGAGGGTGGGAGGGAAAGTTCTTC.

The sample holds many counts of this clonotype. V gene TRBV10-1 combines with J gene TRBJ2-1; a possible D gene is TRBD2 (6 bases). V shed 8 bases and J shed 3 bases, with 8 bases lying between them. CDR1 WNHNN and CDR2 SYGVQD come from the germline V gene (reference sequence). The CDR3 has 12 amino acids. The DNA for the CDR3 is TGCGCCAGCGCTAGCGACTACAATGAGCAGTTCTTC. Amino acid sequence: CASASDYNEQFF.

This clonotype was seen repeatedly, ten times or more. J is TRBJ2-7 and V is TRBV20-1, with 13 bases aligning to TRBD2. Germline CDR1 DFQATT, CDR2 SNEGSKA (reference sequence). This CDR3 is 14 amino acids long. The junction had 6 bases not matched to a gene; V was cut back by 8 bases and J by 2 bases. CDR3 coding DNA: TGCAGTCCCGCGGGGACTAGCGGGACCTACGAGCAGTACTTC. This gives the protein CSPAGTSGTYEQYF.